This T cell receptor beta chain originates from a study of PD-1 blockade in classical Hodgkin lymphoma. The length of the CDR3 is 16 residues. Trimming took 0 bases from V and 0 from J, leaving 11 bases between them. Germline-derived CDR1 and CDR2 are MNHNS and SASEGT. This clone came up once. No patient escaped relapse after autologous stem cell transplantation, and brentuximab vedotin exposure varied. The table came from immunoSEQ multiplex PCR; TCRdb's copy has only in-frame clones and leaves some out. The table shows about 75,000 clones, with about 93% occurring only once. This chain uses TRBV6-1 with TRBJ1-2; possible D gene TRBD1, 6 bases. Source: peripheral blood mononuclear cells (PBMCs), taken at baseline. The origin of this receptor is a human donor with classical Hodgkin lymphoma. The CDR3 sequence: CASSEALTGPNYGYTF. The CDR3 DNA sequence: TGTGCCAGCAGTGAAGCGCTGACAGGCCCTAACTATGGCTACACCTTC.